This T cell receptor beta chain was captured in a study of cytomegalovirus exposure and HLA in healthy donors. Study information: An early data release held approximately 80 million unique TCRs from HLA-typed donors.

It was with 60 Vbeta and 13 Jbeta primers that the PCR ran. Profiled with immunoSEQ multiplex PCR; TCRdb holds only in-frame clones, not every one. The repertoire holds 200,000 to 250,000 clones, with approximately 80% as singletons. The germline V and J ends were trimmed by 0 bases and 0 bases, with 9 bases remaining between them. The germline V gene has CDR1 SGHTA and CDR2 FQGNSA. The CDR3 is made up of 17 amino acids. This TCR derives from a woman between 45 and 60 years old in good health and CMV-seropositive. The sample taken for sequencing was PBMCs. This sequence joins TRBV7-2 and TRBJ2-6; D unclear. Written as DNA, the CDR3 is TGTGCCAGCAGCTTAGCCGCTCCGAGCTCTGGGGCCAACGTCCTGACTTTC. This sequence encodes CASSLAAPSSGANVLTF.